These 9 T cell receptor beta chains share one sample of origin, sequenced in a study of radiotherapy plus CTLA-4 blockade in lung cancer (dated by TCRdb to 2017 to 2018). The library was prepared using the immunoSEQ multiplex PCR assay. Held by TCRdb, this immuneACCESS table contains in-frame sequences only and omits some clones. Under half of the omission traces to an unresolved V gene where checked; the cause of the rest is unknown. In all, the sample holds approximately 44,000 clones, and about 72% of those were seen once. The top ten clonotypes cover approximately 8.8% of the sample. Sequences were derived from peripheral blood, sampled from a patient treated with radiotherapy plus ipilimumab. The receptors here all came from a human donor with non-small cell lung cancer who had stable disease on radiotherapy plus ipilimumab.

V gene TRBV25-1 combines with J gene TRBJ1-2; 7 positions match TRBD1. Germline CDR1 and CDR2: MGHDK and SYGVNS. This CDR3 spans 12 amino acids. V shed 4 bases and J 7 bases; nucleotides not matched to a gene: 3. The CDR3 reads CASSATGSGYTF. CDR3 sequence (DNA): TGTGCCAGCAGTGCGACAGGGAGTGGCTACACCTTC.

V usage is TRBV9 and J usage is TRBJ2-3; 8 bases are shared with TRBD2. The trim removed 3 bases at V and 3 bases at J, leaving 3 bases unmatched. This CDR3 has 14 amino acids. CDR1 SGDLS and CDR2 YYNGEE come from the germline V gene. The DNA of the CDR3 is TGTGCCAGCAGCGCCGGGGGGGCAACAGATACGCAGTATTTT. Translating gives CASSAGGATDTQYF.

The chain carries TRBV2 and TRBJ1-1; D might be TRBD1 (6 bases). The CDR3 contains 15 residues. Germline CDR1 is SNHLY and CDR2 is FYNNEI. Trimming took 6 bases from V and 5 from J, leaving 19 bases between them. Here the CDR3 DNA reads TGTGCCAGCAGCCCCCAGGACAGCCTGGGGACTGAAGCTTTCTTT. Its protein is CASSPQDSLGTEAFF.

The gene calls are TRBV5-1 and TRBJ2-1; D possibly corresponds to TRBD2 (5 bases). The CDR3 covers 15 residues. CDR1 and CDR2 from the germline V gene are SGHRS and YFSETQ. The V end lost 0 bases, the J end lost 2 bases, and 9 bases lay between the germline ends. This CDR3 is CASSLEGATYNEQFF. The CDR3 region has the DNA TGCGCCAGCAGCTTGGAGGGAGCCACCTACAATGAGCAGTTCTTC. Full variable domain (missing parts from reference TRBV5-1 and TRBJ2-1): KAGVTQTPRYLIKTRGQQVTLSCSPISGHRSVSWYQQTPGQGLQFLFEYFSETQRNKGNFPGRFSGRQFSNSRSEMNVSTLELGDSALYLCASSLEGATYNEQFFGPGTRLTVL.

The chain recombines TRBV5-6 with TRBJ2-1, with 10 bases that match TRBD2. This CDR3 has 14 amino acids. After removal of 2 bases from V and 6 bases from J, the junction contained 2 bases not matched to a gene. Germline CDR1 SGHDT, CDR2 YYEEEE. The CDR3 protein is CASSLAGGLNEQFF. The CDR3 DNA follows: TGTGCCAGCAGCTTAGCGGGGGGGCTCAATGAGCAGTTCTTC.

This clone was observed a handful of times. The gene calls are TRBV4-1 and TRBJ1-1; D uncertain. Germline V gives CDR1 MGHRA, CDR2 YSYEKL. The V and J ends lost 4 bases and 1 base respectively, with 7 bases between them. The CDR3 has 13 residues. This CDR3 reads CASSLGENTEAFF. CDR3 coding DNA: TGCGCCAGCAGCCTCGGGGAGAACACTGAAGCTTTCTTT.

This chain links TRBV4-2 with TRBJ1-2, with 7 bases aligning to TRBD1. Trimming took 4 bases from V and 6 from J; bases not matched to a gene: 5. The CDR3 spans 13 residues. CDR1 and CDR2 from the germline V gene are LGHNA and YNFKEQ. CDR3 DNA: TGTGCCAGCAGCCCGGGACAGAGGGATGGCTACACCTTC. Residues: CASSPGQRDGYTF.

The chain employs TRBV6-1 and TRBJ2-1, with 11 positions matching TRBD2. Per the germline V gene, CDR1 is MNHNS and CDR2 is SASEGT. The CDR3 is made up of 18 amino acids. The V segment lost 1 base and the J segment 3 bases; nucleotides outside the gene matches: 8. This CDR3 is CASSEVASGGFLYNEQFF. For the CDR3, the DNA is TGTGCCAGCAGTGAAGTAGCTAGCGGGGGGTTTCTCTACAATGAGCAGTTCTTC.

In DNA, the CDR3 is TGCGCCAGCAGATTTGAAGTGGGGGCGGCGACTTTCTTT. It translates to CASRFEVGAATFF. The chain has TRBV5-1 and TRBJ1-1; D may be TRBD1 (6 bases). This CDR3 has 13 amino acids. Deletions cut 5 bases from V and 12 bases from J, with 20 bases between. In germline, CDR1 is SGHRS, CDR2 YFSETQ.